The rows below give T cell receptor beta chains drawn from one sample of a study of blood T cells in healthy people across ages. Using its own MiXCR run on the 5' RACE reads, TCRdb lists one record per CDR3 protein. This repertoire shows approximately 900,000 distinct CDR3 sequences, under 35% found once; its top ten account for roughly 10%. The data were also submitted as part of a second study, on T cells of mothers and their children.

The sample comprised blood. These receptors were collected from a woman in her thirties or forties in good health. The CDR3 runs from the conserved cysteine through the conserved F or W. Size values are once, few and many counts, or a class for expanded clones, and some rows have none.

clone size: -; V gene: TRBV7-9; CDR3 protein: CASSLGSHLNTEAFF
clone size: -; V gene: TRBV6-6; CDR3 protein: CASSYVPGNTIYF
clone size: -; V gene: TRBV3-1; CDR3 protein: CASSQRINQPQHF
clone size: -; V gene: TRBV29-1; CDR3 protein: CSAMRAYEQYF
clone size: -; V gene: TRBV20-1; CDR3 protein: CSAREPAAYEQYF
clone size: few; V gene: TRBV7-9; CDR3 protein: CASSRNIGNTEAFF
clone size: few; V gene: TRBV7-2; CDR3 protein: CASSLGTGVYETQYF
clone size: -; V gene: TRBV6-5; CDR3 protein: CASRPSVGEHQPQHF
clone size: few; V gene: TRBV7-9; CDR3 protein: CASSTGLNSYEQYF
clone size: -; V gene: TRBV5-1; CDR3 protein: CASSPWSGQTYEQYF
clone size: many; V gene: TRBV29-1; CDR3 protein: CSVEVRRGGPPNEQFF
clone size: -; V gene: TRBV29-1; CDR3 protein: CSVEVPTQETQYF
clone size: few; V gene: TRBV19; CDR3 protein: CASSRAGLGGQYF
clone size: -; V gene: TRBV7-2; CDR3 protein: CASSPRGFEETQYF
clone size: -; V gene: TRBV2; CDR3 protein: CASNRGWTDTQYF
clone size: -; V gene: TRBV20-1; CDR3 protein: CSASLKPVGEQFF
clone size: -; V gene: TRBV20-1; CDR3 protein: CSAEGQGYQPQHF
clone size: -; V gene: TRBV27; CDR3 protein: CASSFAGGNTGGGTYEQYF
clone size: -; V gene: TRBV20-1; CDR3 protein: CSARGLAGFRGEQYF
clone size: -; V gene: TRBV5-1; CDR3 protein: CASSLQDTGNAEAFF
clone size: -; V gene: TRBV7-3; CDR3 protein: CASSSLSDTEAFF
clone size: -; V gene: TRBV29-1; CDR3 protein: CSVEGAKDRAYEQYF
clone size: -; V gene: TRBV28; CDR3 protein: CASSFFGLVGVYNEQFF
clone size: many; V gene: TRBV2; CDR3 protein: CASRGLAPDTQYF
clone size: few; V gene: TRBV12-3/TRBV12-4; CDR3 protein: CASSPRGRSNYGYTF
clone size: few; V gene: TRBV5-1; CDR3 protein: CASISTTSTTDTQYF
clone size: -; V gene: TRBV6-6; CDR3 protein: CASSTLGGFTEAFF
clone size: -; V gene: TRBV20-1; CDR3 protein: CSAVSPGRGSYEQYF
clone size: many; V gene: TRBV7-2; CDR3 protein: CASSRHGTVQETQYF
clone size: many; V gene: TRBV7-8; CDR3 protein: CASSFWTGDNSPLHF
clone size: many; V gene: TRBV12-3/TRBV12-4; CDR3 protein: CASSLMGPGDEEQYF
clone size: many; V gene: TRBV4-1; CDR3 protein: CASSQANLVGIGSPLHF
clone size: few; V gene: TRBV3-1; CDR3 protein: CASSHGRLGAAGANVLTF
clone size: -; V gene: TRBV10-3; CDR3 protein: CAISRDGLASTDTQYF
clone size: few; V gene: TRBV18; CDR3 protein: CASSPGTWDTEAFF
clone size: once; V gene: TRBV5-1; CDR3 protein: CASSLELGQGIRPSRGYTF
clone size: few; V gene: TRBV7-6; CDR3 protein: CASSPRGGVQETQYF
clone size: few; V gene: TRBV7-8; CDR3 protein: CASSITGKNTEAFF
clone size: -; V gene: TRBV7-2; CDR3 protein: CASNSIQGSPLHF
clone size: few; V gene: TRBV20-1; CDR3 protein: CSARLAVGSPLHF
clone size: many; V gene: TRBV10-3; CDR3 protein: CAISGPGSSEAFF
clone size: few; V gene: TRBV5-6; CDR3 protein: CASRYDRVNSPLHF